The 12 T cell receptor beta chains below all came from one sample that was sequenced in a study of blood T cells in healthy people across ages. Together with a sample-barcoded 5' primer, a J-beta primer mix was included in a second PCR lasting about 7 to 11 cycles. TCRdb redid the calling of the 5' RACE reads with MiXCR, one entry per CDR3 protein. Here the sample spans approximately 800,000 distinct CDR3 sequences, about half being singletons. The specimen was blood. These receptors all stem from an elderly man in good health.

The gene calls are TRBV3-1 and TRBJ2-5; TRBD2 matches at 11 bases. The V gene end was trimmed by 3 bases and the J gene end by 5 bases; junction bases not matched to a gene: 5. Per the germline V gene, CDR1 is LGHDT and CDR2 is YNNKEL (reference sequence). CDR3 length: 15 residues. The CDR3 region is CASSHDSGGVETQYF. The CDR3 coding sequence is TGTGCCAGCAGCCATGATAGCGGGGGGGTGGAGACCCAGTACTTC.

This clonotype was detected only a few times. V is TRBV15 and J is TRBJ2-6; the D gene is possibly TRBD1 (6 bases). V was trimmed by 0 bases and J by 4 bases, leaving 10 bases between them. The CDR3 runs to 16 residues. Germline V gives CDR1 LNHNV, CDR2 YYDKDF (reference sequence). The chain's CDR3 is CATSRERGLGANVLTF. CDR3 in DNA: TGTGCCACCAGCAGAGAAAGGGGGTTGGGGGCCAACGTCCTGACTTTC. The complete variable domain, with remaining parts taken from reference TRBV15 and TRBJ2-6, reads DAMVIQNPRYQVTQFGKPVTLSCSQTLNHNVMYWYQQKSSQAPKLLFHYYDKDFNNEADTPDNFQSRRPNTSFCFLDIRSPGLGDTAMYLCATSRERGLGANVLTFGAGSRLTVL.

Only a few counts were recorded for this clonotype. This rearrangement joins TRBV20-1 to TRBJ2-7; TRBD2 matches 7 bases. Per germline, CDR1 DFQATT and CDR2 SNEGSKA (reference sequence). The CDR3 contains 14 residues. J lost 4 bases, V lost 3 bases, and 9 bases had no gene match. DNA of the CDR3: TGCAGTGCTAGGCTACCGGGACTACTGTACGAGCAGTACTTC. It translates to CSARLPGLLYEQYF.

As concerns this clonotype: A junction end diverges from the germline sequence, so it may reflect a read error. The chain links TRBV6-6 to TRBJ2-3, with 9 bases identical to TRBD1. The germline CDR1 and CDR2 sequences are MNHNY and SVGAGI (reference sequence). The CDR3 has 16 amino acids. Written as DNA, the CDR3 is TGTGCCAGCGGTTACCAGACAGGGGGAAGCACAGATACGCAGTATTTT. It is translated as CASGYQTGGSTDTQYF.

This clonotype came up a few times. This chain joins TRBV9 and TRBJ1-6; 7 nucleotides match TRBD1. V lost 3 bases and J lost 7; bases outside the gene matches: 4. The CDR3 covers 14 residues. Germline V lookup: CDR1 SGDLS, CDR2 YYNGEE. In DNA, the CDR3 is TGTGCCAGCAGCGGCGAACAGGGGAATTCACCCCTCCACTTT. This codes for CASSGEQGNSPLHF.

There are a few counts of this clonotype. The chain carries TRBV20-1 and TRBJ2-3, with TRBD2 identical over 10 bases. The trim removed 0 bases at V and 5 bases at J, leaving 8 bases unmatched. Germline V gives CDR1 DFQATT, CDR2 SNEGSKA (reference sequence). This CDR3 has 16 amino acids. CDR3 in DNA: TGCAGTGCTAGAGATACACTAGCGGGATATGTAGATACGCAGTATTTT. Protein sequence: CSARDTLAGYVDTQYF.

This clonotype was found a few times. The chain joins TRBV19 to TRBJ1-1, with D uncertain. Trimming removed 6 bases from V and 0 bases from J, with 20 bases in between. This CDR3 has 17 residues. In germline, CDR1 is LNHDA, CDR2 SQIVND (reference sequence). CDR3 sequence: CASRSGFLLEMNTEAFF. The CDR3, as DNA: TGTGCCAGTAGGTCAGGTTTCCTTCTTGAGATGAACACTGAAGCTTTCTTT.

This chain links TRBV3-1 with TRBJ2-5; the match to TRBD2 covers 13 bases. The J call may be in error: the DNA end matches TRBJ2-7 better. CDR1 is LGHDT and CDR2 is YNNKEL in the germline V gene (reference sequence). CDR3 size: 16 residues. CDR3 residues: CASSARTSGSRNEQYF. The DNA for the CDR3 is TGTGCCAGCAGCGCCCGGACTAGCGGGAGCCGGAACGAGCAGTACTTC.

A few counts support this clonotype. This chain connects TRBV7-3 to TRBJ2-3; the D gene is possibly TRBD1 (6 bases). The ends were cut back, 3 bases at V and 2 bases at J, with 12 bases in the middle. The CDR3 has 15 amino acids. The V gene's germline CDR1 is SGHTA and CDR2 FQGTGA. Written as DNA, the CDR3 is TGTGCCAGCAGCTTGAGCAACAGGGCCACAGATACGCAGTATTTT. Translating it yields CASSLSNRATDTQYF.

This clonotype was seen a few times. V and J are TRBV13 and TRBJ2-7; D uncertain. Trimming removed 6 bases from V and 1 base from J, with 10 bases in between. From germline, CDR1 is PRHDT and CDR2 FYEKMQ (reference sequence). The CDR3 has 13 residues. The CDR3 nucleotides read TGTGCCAGCAGGGGCCCAACTTCCTACGAGCAGTACTTC. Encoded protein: CASRGPTSYEQYF.

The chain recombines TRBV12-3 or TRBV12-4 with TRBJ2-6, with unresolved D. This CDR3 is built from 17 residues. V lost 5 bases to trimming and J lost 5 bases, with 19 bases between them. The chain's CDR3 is CASSPLSLWVRANVLTF. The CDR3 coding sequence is TGTGCCAGCAGTCCCCTTTCGCTCTGGGTCAGGGCCAACGTCCTGACTTTC.

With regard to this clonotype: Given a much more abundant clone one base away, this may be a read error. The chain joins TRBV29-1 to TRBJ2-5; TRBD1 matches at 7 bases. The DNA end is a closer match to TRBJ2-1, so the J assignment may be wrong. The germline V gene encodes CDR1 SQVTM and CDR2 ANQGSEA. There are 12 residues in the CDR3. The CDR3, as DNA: TGCAGCGGGTCGACAGGGCAAGAGACCCAGTTCTTC. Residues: CSGSTGQETQFF.